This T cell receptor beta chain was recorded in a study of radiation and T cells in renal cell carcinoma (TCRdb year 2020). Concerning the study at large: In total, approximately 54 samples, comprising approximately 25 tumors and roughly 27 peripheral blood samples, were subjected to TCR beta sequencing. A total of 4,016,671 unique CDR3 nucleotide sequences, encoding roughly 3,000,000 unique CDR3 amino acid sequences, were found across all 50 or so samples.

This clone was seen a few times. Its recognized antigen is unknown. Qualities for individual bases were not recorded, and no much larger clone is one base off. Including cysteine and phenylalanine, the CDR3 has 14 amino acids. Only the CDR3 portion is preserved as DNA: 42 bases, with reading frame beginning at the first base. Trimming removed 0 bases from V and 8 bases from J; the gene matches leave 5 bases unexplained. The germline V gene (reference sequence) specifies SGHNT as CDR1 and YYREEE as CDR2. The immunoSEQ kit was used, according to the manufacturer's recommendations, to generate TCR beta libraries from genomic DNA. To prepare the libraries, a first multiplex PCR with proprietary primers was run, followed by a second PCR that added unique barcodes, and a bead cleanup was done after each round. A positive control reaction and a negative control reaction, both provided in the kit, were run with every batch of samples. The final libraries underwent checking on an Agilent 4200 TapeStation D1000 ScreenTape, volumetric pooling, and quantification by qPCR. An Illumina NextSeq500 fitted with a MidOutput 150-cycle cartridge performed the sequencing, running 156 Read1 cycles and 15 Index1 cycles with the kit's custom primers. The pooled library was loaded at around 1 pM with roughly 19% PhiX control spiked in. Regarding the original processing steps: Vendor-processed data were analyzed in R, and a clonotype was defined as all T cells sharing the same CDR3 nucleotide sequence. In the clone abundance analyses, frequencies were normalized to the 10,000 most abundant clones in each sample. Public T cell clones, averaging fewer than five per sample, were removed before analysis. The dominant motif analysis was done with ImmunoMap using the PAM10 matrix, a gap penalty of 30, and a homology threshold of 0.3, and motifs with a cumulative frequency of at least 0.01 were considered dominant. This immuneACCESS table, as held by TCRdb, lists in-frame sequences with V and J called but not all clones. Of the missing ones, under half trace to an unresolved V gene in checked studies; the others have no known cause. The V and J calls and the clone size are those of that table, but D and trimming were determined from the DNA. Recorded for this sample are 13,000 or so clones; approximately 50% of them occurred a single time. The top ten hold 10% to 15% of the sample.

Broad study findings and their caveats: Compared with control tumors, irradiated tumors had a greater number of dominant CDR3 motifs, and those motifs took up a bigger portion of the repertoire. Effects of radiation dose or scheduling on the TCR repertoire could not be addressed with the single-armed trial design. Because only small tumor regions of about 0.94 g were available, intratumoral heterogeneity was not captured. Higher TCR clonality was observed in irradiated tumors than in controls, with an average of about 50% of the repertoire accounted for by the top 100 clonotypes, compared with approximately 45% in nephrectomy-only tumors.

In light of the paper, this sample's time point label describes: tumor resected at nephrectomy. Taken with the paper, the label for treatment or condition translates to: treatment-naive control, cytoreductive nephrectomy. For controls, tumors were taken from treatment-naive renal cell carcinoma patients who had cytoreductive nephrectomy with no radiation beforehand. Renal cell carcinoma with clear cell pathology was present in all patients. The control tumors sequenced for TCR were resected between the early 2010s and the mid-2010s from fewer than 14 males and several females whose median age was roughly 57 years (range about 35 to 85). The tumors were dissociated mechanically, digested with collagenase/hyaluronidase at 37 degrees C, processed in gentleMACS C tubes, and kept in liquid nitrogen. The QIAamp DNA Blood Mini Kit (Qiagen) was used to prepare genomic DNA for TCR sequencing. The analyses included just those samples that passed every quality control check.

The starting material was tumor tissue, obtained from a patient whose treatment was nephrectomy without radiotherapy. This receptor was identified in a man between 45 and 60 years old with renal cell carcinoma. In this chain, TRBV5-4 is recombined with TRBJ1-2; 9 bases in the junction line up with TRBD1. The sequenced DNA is TGTGCCAGCAGCTTGGCTGGGACAGGGCCCGGCTACACCTTC. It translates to CASSLAGTGPGYTF.